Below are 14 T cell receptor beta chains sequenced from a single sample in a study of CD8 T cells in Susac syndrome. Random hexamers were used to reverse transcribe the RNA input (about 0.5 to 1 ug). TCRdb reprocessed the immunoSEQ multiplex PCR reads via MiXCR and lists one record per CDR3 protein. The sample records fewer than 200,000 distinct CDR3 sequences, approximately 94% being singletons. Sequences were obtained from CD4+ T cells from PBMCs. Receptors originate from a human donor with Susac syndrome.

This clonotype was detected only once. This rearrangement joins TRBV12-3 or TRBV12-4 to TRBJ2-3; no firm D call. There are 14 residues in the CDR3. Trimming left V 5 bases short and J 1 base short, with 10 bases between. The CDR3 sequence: CASSPFRGTDTQYF. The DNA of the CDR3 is TGTGCCAGCAGTCCGTTCCGGGGCACAGATACGCAGTATTTT.

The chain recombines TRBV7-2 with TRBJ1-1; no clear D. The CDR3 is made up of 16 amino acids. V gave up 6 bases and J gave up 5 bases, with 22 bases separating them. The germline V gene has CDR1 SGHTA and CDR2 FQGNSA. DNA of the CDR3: TGTGCCAGCAGTAATAATCGGAGGTCATTGGGGACTGAAGCTTTCTTT. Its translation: CASSNNRRSLGTEAFF.

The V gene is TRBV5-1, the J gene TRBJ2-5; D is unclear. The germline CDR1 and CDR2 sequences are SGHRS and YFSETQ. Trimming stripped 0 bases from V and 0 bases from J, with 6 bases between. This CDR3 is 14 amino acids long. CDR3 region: CASSLEADQETQYF. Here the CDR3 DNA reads TGCGCCAGCAGCTTGGAGGCGGACCAAGAGACCCAGTACTTC. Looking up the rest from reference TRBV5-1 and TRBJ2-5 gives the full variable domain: KAGVTQTPRYLIKTRGQQVTLSCSPISGHRSVSWYQQTPGQGLQFLFEYFSETQRNKGNFPGRFSGRQFSNSRSEMNVSTLELGDSALYLCASSLEADQETQYFGPGTRLLVL.

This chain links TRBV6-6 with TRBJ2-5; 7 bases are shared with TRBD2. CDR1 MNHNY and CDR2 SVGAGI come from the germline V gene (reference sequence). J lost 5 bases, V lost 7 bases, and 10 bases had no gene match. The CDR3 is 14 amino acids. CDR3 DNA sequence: TGTGCCAGCACCACCCGTATGGGGGGGGAGACCCAGTACTTC. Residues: CASTTRMGGETQYF.

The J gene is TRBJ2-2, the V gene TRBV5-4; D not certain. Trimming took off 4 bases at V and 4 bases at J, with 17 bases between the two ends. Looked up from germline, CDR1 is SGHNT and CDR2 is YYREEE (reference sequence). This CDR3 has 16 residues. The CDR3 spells CASSKGLPQATGELFF. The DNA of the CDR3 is TGTGCCAGCAGCAAAGGGCTCCCCCAGGCCACCGGGGAGCTGTTTTTT.

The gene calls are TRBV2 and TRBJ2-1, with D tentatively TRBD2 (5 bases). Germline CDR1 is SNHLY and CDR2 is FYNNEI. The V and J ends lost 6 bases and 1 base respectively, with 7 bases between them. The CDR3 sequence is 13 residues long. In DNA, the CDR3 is TGTGCCAGCAGGAGAGGGTCCTACAATGAGCAGTTCTTC. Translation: CASRRGSYNEQFF.

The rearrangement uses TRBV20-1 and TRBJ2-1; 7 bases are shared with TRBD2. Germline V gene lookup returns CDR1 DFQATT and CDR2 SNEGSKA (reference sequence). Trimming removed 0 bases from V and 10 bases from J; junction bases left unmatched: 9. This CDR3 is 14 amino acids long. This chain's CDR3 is CSAREGTNSGEQFF. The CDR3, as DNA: TGCAGTGCTAGAGAAGGGACTAATTCCGGAGAGCAGTTCTTC.

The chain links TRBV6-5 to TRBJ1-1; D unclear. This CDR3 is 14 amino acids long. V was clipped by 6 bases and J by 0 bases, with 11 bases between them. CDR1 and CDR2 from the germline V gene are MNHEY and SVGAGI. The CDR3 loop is CASSQREVNTEAFF. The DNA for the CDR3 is TGTGCCAGCAGCCAGAGGGAGGTGAACACTGAAGCTTTCTTT.

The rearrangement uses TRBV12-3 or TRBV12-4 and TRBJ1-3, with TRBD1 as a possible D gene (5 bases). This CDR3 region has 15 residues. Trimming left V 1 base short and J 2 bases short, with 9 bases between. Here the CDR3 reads CASSLDGRAGNTIYF. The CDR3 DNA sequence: TGTGCCAGCAGTTTAGATGGCAGGGCTGGAAACACCATATATTTT.

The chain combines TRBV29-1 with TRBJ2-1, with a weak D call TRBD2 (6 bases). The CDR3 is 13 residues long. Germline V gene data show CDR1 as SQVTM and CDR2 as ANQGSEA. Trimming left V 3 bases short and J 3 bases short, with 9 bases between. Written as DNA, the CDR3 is TGCAGCGTTGACCGGGGGATCTACAATGAGCAGTTCTTC. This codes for CSVDRGIYNEQFF.

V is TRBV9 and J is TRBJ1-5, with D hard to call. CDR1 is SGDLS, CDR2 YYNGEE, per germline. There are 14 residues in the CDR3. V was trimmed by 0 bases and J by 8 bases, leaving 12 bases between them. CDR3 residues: CASSVGAGSEPQHF. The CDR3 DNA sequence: TGTGCCAGCAGCGTAGGGGCGGGGTCGGAGCCCCAGCATTTT.

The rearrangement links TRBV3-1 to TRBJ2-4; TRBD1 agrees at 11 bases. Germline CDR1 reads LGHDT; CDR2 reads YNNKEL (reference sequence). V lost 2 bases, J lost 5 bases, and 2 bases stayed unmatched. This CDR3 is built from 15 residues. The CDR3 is CASSQRGQGENIQYF. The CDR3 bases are TGTGCCAGCAGCCAACGGGGACAGGGGGAAAACATTCAGTACTTC.

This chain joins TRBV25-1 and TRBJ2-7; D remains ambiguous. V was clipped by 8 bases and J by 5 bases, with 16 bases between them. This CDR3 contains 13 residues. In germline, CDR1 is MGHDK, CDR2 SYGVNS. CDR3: CASSPQYQDEQYF. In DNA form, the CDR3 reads TGTGCCAGCTCTCCTCAATATCAGGACGAGCAGTACTTC.

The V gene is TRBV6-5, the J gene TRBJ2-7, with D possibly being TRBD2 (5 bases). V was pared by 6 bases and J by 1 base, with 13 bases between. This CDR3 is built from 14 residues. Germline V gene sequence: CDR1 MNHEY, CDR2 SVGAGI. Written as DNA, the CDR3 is TGTGCCAGCAGCCGTCGGACTCCTTCCTACGAGCAGTACTTC. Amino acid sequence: CASSRRTPSYEQYF.